The 6 T cell receptor beta chains presented below share a single source sample, sequenced in a study of blood T cell repertoires in COVID-19. Sequenced by immunoSEQ multiplex PCR; TCRdb stores in-frame clones only, minus some. The sample lists some 250,000 clones; around 90% were seen once. Source material: PBMCs or T cells enriched from blood (not recorded which). Receptors were obtained from a human donor in a cohort exposed to, infected with or recovered from COVID-19 (not recorded which). The donor label of this sample is uncertain.

The chain links TRBV19 to TRBJ1-2, with 9 bases lining up with TRBD1. Germline V gene sequence: CDR1 LNHDA, CDR2 SQIVND (reference sequence). J gave up 7 bases and V 7 bases, and 10 bases lay outside the gene matches. The CDR3 runs to 14 residues. The CDR3 DNA reads TGTGCCAGTACAGCACAGGGGGCCGCTCCTGGCTACACCTTC. Translation gives CASTAQGAAPGYTF.

This clone was detected a few times. The genes are TRBV2 and TRBJ1-5; 7 bases agree with TRBD1. CDR1 is SNHLY, CDR2 FYNNEI, per germline. J lost 3 bases, V lost 4 bases, and 6 bases had no gene match. This CDR3 has 15 amino acids. CDR3 nucleotide sequence: TGTGCCAGCAGTGTTCAACAGGGGTCCAATCAGCCCCAGCATTTT. Its protein is CASSVQQGSNQPQHF.

This chain uses TRBV3-1 (or the pseudogene TRBV3-2) with TRBJ2-3, with a weak D call TRBD1 (6 bases). V was clipped by 1 base and J by 4 bases, with 6 bases between them. Germline V gene lookup returns CDR1 LGHDT and CDR2 YNNKEL (reference sequence). There are 13 residues in the CDR3. The CDR3 DNA sequence: TGTGCCAGCAGCCAAGCAGGGGCAGATACGCAGTATTTT. Protein: CASSQAGADTQYF.

This clone was recorded only once. The chain links TRBV29-1 to TRBJ1-2; 7 positions match TRBD1. The CDR3 is 15 amino acids. After removal of 5 bases from V and 4 bases from J, the junction contained 13 bases not matched to a gene. The V gene's germline CDR1 is SQVTM and CDR2 ANQGSEA. CDR3 nucleotides: TGCAGCGTTAGCGACAGGGAATCGTTCGGCTATGGCTACACCTTC. It is translated as CSVSDRESFGYGYTF. Looking up the rest from reference TRBV29-1 and TRBJ1-2 gives the full variable domain: SAVISQKPSRDICQRGTSLTIQCQVDSQVTMMFWYRQQPGQSLTLIATANQGSEATYESGFVIDKFPISRPNLTFSTLTVSNMSPEDSSIYLCSVSDRESFGYGYTFGSGTRLTVV.

This clone was picked up one time. The CDR3 loop reads CASSLTPAGDIQYF. CDR3 coding DNA: TGTGCCAGCAGTTTAACCCCGGCGGGAGACATTCAGTACTTC. V usage is TRBV27 and J usage is TRBJ2-4; 7 bases are a match to TRBD2. CDR1 and CDR2 (germline): MNHEY, SMNVEV (reference sequence). The CDR3 spans 14 residues. Trimming cost V 2 bases and J 8 bases; bases outside gene matches: 6.

The chain has TRBV6-2 or TRBV6-3 and TRBJ1-4, with TRBD1 identical over 8 bases. Germline trimming cut 3 bases from V and 6 bases from J; bases unmatched to any gene: 15. Looked up from germline, CDR1 is MNHEY and CDR2 is SVGEGT. The CDR3 is 18 amino acids. This chain's CDR3 is CASSYSLRDRSPDEKLFF. Written as DNA, the CDR3 is TGTGCCAGCAGTTATTCCCTCCGGGACAGGAGCCCGGATGAAAAACTGTTTTTT.